The next 8 T cell receptor beta chains were all read from a single sample in a study of blood T cell repertoires in COVID-19. Some clones are missing from TCRdb's copy, which holds only in-frame ones; the method was immunoSEQ multiplex PCR. The sample lists about 250,000 clones; 86% were seen once. Sequenced material: PBMCs or T cells enriched from blood (not recorded which). The source of these receptors is a man between 40 and 49 years old who had recovered from COVID-19.

The chain joins TRBV19 to TRBJ2-1, with 7 bases matching TRBD1. V shed 4 bases and J 6 bases; nucleotides not matched to a gene: 6. CDR3 length: 14 residues. Germline assignment: CDR1 LNHDA and CDR2 SQIVND (reference sequence). CDR3 DNA sequence: TGTGCCAGTAGTACCCGACAGGGCCCCAATGAGCAGTTCTTC. Protein sequence: CASSTRQGPNEQFF.

The rearrangement joins TRBV15 to TRBJ2-7; the match to TRBD2 covers 8 bases. This CDR3 is 17 amino acids long. After removal of 4 bases from V and 3 bases from J, the junction contained 14 bases not matched to a gene. Germline V CDR1 and CDR2: LNHNV, YYDKDF (reference sequence). The CDR3 reads CATSKVGGAQLVYEQYF. The CDR3, as DNA: TGTGCCACCAGCAAGGTCGGGGGGGCGCAGTTGGTCTACGAGCAGTACTTC.

The chain has TRBV3-1 (or the pseudogene TRBV3-2) and TRBJ2-3, with 12 nucleotides matching TRBD2. Per the germline V gene, CDR1 is LGHDT and CDR2 is YNNKEL (reference sequence). Trimming at V came to 4 bases and at J to 0 bases, leaving 8 bases not matched to a gene. The CDR3 has 18 amino acids. CDR3: CASSRGSSGGVSTDTQYF. The CDR3 nucleotides are TGTGCCAGCAGCCGAGGGTCTAGCGGGGGGGTTAGCACAGATACGCAGTATTTT.

The V call is TRBV28, the J call TRBJ1-5; 8 bases align to TRBD1. The V gene's germline CDR1 is MDHEN and CDR2 SYDVKM. CDR3 size: 19 residues. V shed 3 bases and J 0 bases; nucleotides not matched to a gene: 13. As DNA, the CDR3 is TGTGCCAGCAGTTTTCCTCAGGGGGCCCCTCTTTCTAGCAATCAGCCCCAGCATTTT. It codes for CASSFPQGAPLSSNQPQHF.

This CDR3 reads CASSFGQGYGYTF. The CDR3 DNA follows: TGTGCCAGCAGCTTTGGACAGGGCTATGGCTACACCTTC. The chain joins TRBV11-3 to TRBJ1-2, with TRBD1 matching over 8 bases. The CDR3 is 13 residues long. The junction had 1 base not matched to a gene; V was cut back by 3 bases and J by 4 bases. The germline V gene encodes CDR1 SGHNT and CDR2 YENEEA.

This clone was picked up one time. The CDR3 region has the DNA TGTGCCAGCAGCTCCCGGGACAGGGGGCTCAAGGACTATGGCTACACCTTC. Translating it yields CASSSRDRGLKDYGYTF. This chain connects TRBV7-9 to TRBJ1-2; the match to TRBD1 covers 12 bases. Germline assignment: CDR1 SEHNR and CDR2 FQNEAQ (reference sequence). There are 17 residues in the CDR3. The trim removed 4 bases at V and 3 bases at J, leaving 9 bases unmatched.

This rearrangement joins TRBV7-2 to TRBJ2-6; D may be TRBD1 (5 bases). CDR1 and CDR2 from the germline V gene are SGHTA and FQGNSA. Trimming cost V 8 bases and J 4 bases, with 9 bases left between them. The CDR3 covers 13 residues. CDR3: CASAGSGANVLTF. The CDR3 nucleotides are TGTGCCAGCGCAGGGTCCGGGGCCAACGTCCTGACTTTC. Drawing the rest from reference TRBV7-2 and TRBJ2-6, the complete variable domain is GAGVSQSPSNKVTEKGKDVELRCDPISGHTALYWYRQSLGQGLEFLIYFQGNSAPDKSGLPSDRFSAERTGGSVSTLTIQRTQQEDSAVYLCASAGSGANVLTFGAGSRLTVL.

This chain connects TRBV9 to TRBJ1-4; the D gene is possibly TRBD1 (5 bases). Germline assignment: CDR1 SGDLS and CDR2 YYNGEE. This CDR3 has 14 residues. Trimming removed 2 bases from V and 8 bases from J, with 13 bases in between. CDR3 sequence (DNA): TGTGCCAGCAGCGTTCAGGGCCAAGGAGAAAAACTGTTTTTT. This gives the protein CASSVQGQGEKLFF.